This T cell receptor (beta chain) was sequenced for a study of PD-L1 blockade in urothelial cancer. Germline CDR1 and CDR2: SGHNT and YYREEE (reference sequence). The V and J ends lost 4 bases and 2 bases, in that order; junction bases with no gene match: 5. This CDR3 comprises 14 residues. Sequencing used immunoSEQ multiplex PCR; TCRdb keeps in-frame clones, though not all of them. The data show some 84,000 clones, 82% seen once. This clonotype originated in a man between 65 and 85 years old with urothelial cancer. This rearrangement joins TRBV5-4 to TRBJ1-2; 7 bases match TRBD1. The input for sequencing was PBMCs, taken around atezolizumab (anti-PD-L1) treatment. This chain's CDR3 is CASSPGQFNYGYTF. Here the CDR3 DNA reads TGTGCCAGCAGCCCGGGACAGTTCAACTATGGCTACACCTTC. The full variable domain, completed using reference TRBV5-4 and TRBJ1-2, is ETGVTQSPTHLIKTRGQQVTLRCSSQSGHNTVSWYQQALGQGPQFIFQYYREEENGRGNFPPRFSGLQFPNYSSELNVNALELDDSALYLCASSPGQFNYGYTFGSGTRLTVV.